This T cell receptor beta chain was sequenced during a study of cytomegalovirus exposure and HLA in healthy donors. Primers: 60 Vbeta forward and 13 Jbeta reverse. Clones were sequenced by immunoSEQ multiplex PCR, and TCRdb holds only the in-frame ones, with some missing. Of 130,000 to 150,000 clones listed, around 84% are singletons. Concerning this clone itself: Its antigen is not identified.

Study-wide results and caveats: The likely origin of a cluster of highly shared sequence variants was a sequencing artifact.

The V gene end was trimmed by 2 bases and the J gene end by 8 bases; junction bases not matched to a gene: 9. Looked up from germline, CDR1 is KGHSH and CDR2 is LQKENI. The CDR3 loop spans 16 amino acids. V usage is TRBV18 and J usage is TRBJ1-4; 9 bases are a match to TRBD1. Sequencing used PBMCs. The sequence came from a man between 35 and 55 years old in good health and CMV-seropositive. The CDR3 reads CASSPDSTGGREKLFF. The CDR3 nucleotides read TGTGCCAGCTCACCAGATTCGACAGGGGGACGAGAAAAACTGTTTTTT. The full variable domain, in which reference TRBV18 and TRBJ1-4 provide the parts outside the CDR3, is NAGVMQNPRHLVRRRGQEARLRCSPMKGHSHVYWYRQLPEEGLKFMVYLQKENIIDESGMPKERFSAEFPKEGPSILRIQQVVRGDSAAYFCASSPDSTGGREKLFFGSGTQLSVL.